Sequencing of this TCR beta chain was carried out in a study of shared clonotypes between healthy human individuals (dated by TCRdb to the early 2020s). Background for the entire study: A few men and a couple of women, aged 18 to 49 years, made up the cohort. The study deeply sequenced blood TCR repertoires of five healthy adults to estimate repertoire size and the extent of clonotype sharing between individuals. To increase sequencing depth and limit assay-specific biases, TCR repertoire library preparation and sequencing were carried out by different laboratories using diverse techniques. For each donor, three plates each were used for CD4 naive and CD4 memory, two plates were used for CD8 naive, and one plate was used for CD8 memory. Per donor, leukapheresis produced somewhere between about 0.94 and 9.5 billion PBMCs. The full study reports these points: Sampling was restricted to blood, and TCR repertoires in tissue are likely to differ from TCR repertoires in blood. Roughly 5.2% of naive CD4, 3.5% of naive CD8, 2.3% of memory CD4, and around 0.42% of memory CD8 clonotypes were shared across several donors. Higher generation probabilities were observed for clonotypes shared by all four sorted-subset donors than for non-shared clonotypes. The small number of donors limited the genetic and exposure-history diversity represented. Even with the large sequencing depth, rarefaction of the sorted-subset datasets indicated that sequencing was incomplete. Larger estimated clonotype richness was generally found for naive subsets than for memory subsets. Pairwise subsampling led to the expectation that sequencing depth would affect the degree of clonotype sharing among donors.

CDR1 and CDR2, per the germline V gene, are WSHSY and SAAADI. Taken from cysteine to phenylalanine, the CDR3 has 15 residues. CDR3 DNA only is kept here, 45 bases in frame from base 1. The V end gives up 3 bases and the J end 0 bases, leaving 4 bases in the junction not matched to a gene. Using the deep immunoSEQ assay, multiplex PCR amplified TCR CDR3 regions from genomic DNA. Extracted genomic DNA from each cell subset was spread evenly across all wells of several immunoSEQ 96-well plates, with each plate serving as a replicate. For sorted subsets, 150 to 250 ng of genomic DNA, equivalent to about 30,000 T cell genomes, went into each replicate PCR. The purified libraries were quantified using a Qubit 3.0 fluorometer, sized with a Bioanalyzer 2100, and then quantified again using the KAPA Library Quantification kit. Every immunoSEQ 96-well plate was sequenced on a separate single-read 150-cycle Illumina NextSeq 550 flow cell. The paper's processing steps were these. The immunoSEQ output contained only junctional sequences without quality scores, so filtering could not match that applied to full-length reads. Sequences were annotated with PyIR, a Python wrapper for IgBLAST v1.9, and V/J genes and CDR3 were assigned using IMGT germline references. Reads were removed for weak V/J assignments (E-value above 1e-6), missing CDR3, stop codons, out-of-frame junctions, or ambiguous translated residues. V3J clonotypes were defined by identical inferred V gene, J gene, and CDR3 amino acid sequence. Percentage overlap between repertoires was computed as shared unique clonotypes divided by the size of the smaller repertoire. Repertoire richness was assessed with RTK rarefaction, the Chao1 estimator, and Recon v2.1 estimates of unobserved clonotypes. Generation probabilities for all TCRbeta clonotypes obtained by the gDNA method from a few donors were computed using OLGA. In TCRdb, the immuneACCESS table is reduced to in-frame sequences with V and J assigned. These tables do not hold every clone; where another copy was compared, an unresolved V gene accounts for under half, and the others remain unexplained. V and J calls and clone size are those listed in that table; D and trimming were worked out from the DNA. This sample comprises millions of clones, around 96% of them detected only once. The ten largest clones capture 0.85% to 1.2% of the sample.

As concerns this clone: Its target antigen remains unknown. No base quality information exists; no much larger clone differs at one position.

For the CD8 naive samples, CD45RO-negative cells were positively selected for CCR7, yielding a CD45RA+CCR7+ population from which TemRA cells were excluded. The donors were healthy, HIV-negative adults with no recently reported acute infections or vaccinations. Only Caucasian adults living in Nashville, Tennessee, USA were represented among the donors. Blood was obtained by leukapheresis, after which PBMCs were separated by Ficoll-Histopaque density gradient centrifugation and cryopreserved in liquid nitrogen vapor phase. Purity and quantity of every magnetically sorted T cell population were checked by analytical flow cytometry. Each sorted fraction had its genomic DNA isolated and then quantified by UV absorbance on a Nanodrop 2000c.

The source is a man younger than 30 in good health. The chain joins TRBV10-2 to TRBJ2-5; a stretch of 7 junction bases matches TRBD1. What was sequenced was naive CD8+ T cells sorted from blood. In light of the paper, this sample's cell subset or site label describes: CD45RA+CCR7+. The nucleotide sequence is given as TGCGCCAGCAGTGACTTACAGGGGTACCAAGAGACCCAGTACTTC. This codes for CASSDLQGYQETQYF.